Below, 32 T cell receptor beta chains from the same sample are listed, as sequenced in a study of T cells in Graves' hyperthyroidism and ophthalmopathy. RNA transcripts gave rise to amplified TCR beta CDR3 regions. The primer set for the first-round RT-PCR of the TCR CDR3 was HTBI. Each CDR3 protein is one row after TCRdb ran MiXCR on the multiplex PCR reads. The sample holds about 420,000 distinct CDR3 sequences, 15% to 19% seen once. Source material: blood. These receptors came from a woman aged 18-30 years with Graves' hyperthyroidism.

J is TRBJ2-3 and V is TRBV20-1, with a tentative D call TRBD1 (6 bases). The CDR3 has 17 residues. Between the trimmed V and J ends, which lost 0 bases and 0 bases, there was a span of 16 bases. Germline V gene lookup returns CDR1 DFQATT and CDR2 SNEGSKA (reference sequence). The CDR3 here is CSARDFRRQDSTDTQYF. CDR3 bases: TGCAGTGCTAGAGATTTCAGGAGACAGGACAGCACAGATACGCAGTATTTT.

This clonotype was observed many times. This chain joins TRBV7-9 and TRBJ2-1; 7 bases fit TRBD2. V dropped 4 bases and J dropped 6; count of bases not matched to a gene: 0. CDR1 SEHNR and CDR2 FQNEAQ come from the germline V gene (reference sequence). The CDR3 extends over 12 amino acids. The CDR3 DNA follows: TGTGCCAGCAGCTCGGGGGGCAATGAGCAGTTCTTC. Protein product: CASSSGGNEQFF.

This clonotype has ten or more counts. The chain joins TRBV20-1 to TRBJ2-7; TRBD2 might be the D (6 bases). Germline values: CDR1 DFQATT, CDR2 SNEGSKA (reference sequence). Trimming removed 6 bases from V and 0 bases from J, with 21 bases in between. CDR3 size: 16 residues. The CDR3 region is CSAGRLLADRSYEQYF. CDR3 coding DNA: TGCAGTGCCGGCCGCCTATTAGCGGACCGCTCCTACGAGCAGTACTTC.

This clonotype was picked up a small number of times. V gene TRBV6-6 combines with J gene TRBJ1-6; perhaps TRBD1 as D (5 bases). Germline loops: CDR1 MNHNY, CDR2 SVGAGI (reference sequence). CDR3 length: 15 amino acids. V lost 2 bases and J 11 bases, leaving 16 bases between the germline ends. This chain's CDR3 is CASSYRGGVGAPLHF. The DNA of the CDR3 is TGTGCCAGCAGTTACCGTGGTGGGGTGGGGGCACCCCTCCACTTT.

In this sample, this clonotype turned up many times. This chain connects TRBV5-1 to TRBJ2-1; D may be TRBD2 (6 bases). Germline V CDR1 and CDR2: SGHRS, YFSETQ. V shed 0 bases and J shed 5 bases, with 12 bases lying between them. The CDR3 length is 15 residues. CDR3 nucleotides: TGCGCCAGCAGCTTGGTGGCCGGCGGGGACAATGAGCAGTTCTTC. Translation: CASSLVAGGDNEQFF.

This clonotype was recorded at least ten times. V and J are TRBV7-2 and TRBJ2-7, with a possible D match to TRBD2 (5 bases). With 2 bases removed from V and 1 base from J, the gap between germline ends came to 15 bases. There are 16 residues in the CDR3. Germline V gene data show CDR1 as SGHTA and CDR2 as FQGNSA. Here the CDR3 reads CASSLRGGSPSYEQYF. DNA of the CDR3: TGTGCCAGCAGCTTACGCGGAGGTTCACCTTCCTACGAGCAGTACTTC. The full variable domain, with the rest looked up from reference TRBV7-2 and TRBJ2-7, is GAGVSQSPSNKVTEKGKDVELRCDPISGHTALYWYRQSLGQGLEFLIYFQGNSAPDKSGLPSDRFSAERTGGSVSTLTIQRTQQEDSAVYLCASSLRGGSPSYEQYFGPGTRLTVT.

The chain has TRBV5-6 and TRBJ2-7, with 9 bases fitting TRBD1. V shed 3 bases and J 1 base; nucleotides not matched to a gene: 8. The CDR3 length is 16 residues. Germline V gene data show CDR1 as SGHDT and CDR2 as YYEEEE. In DNA form, the CDR3 reads TGTGCCAGCAGCTCCTCCGGGACAGGGAAATCCTACGAGCAGTACTTC. Amino acids: CASSSSGTGKSYEQYF. The variable domain in full, completed from reference TRBV5-6 and TRBJ2-7, reads DAGVTQSPTHLIKTRGQQVTLRCSPKSGHDTVSWYQQALGQGPQFIFQYYEEEERQRGNFPDRFSGHQFPNYSSELNVNALLLGDSALYLCASSSSGTGKSYEQYFGPGTRLTVT.

This clonotype occurred many times. The chain has TRBV29-1 and TRBJ2-2; a weak D match, TRBD2 (5 bases). This CDR3 has 15 residues. Germline V gives CDR1 SQVTM, CDR2 ANQGSEA. V shed 2 bases and J shed 5 bases, with 15 bases lying between them. CDR3 bases: TGCAGCGTTGAATTGTATTCCCGAGGGACCGGGGAGCTGTTTTTT. Protein product: CSVELYSRGTGELFF.

This clonotype was counted ten times or more. The chain recombines TRBV11-2 with TRBJ2-7; 11 nucleotides agree with TRBD2. The CDR3 consists of 15 residues. Per the germline V gene, CDR1 is SGHAT and CDR2 is FQNNGV. The V segment lost 2 bases and the J segment 4 bases; nucleotides outside the gene matches: 4. CDR3 protein: CASSLTSGGSYEQYF. The CDR3 DNA reads TGTGCCAGCAGCTTAACTAGCGGGGGTTCTTACGAGCAGTACTTC.

This clonotype was seen many times. This chain links TRBV12-3 or TRBV12-4 with TRBJ1-2; no clear D gene. The CDR3 totals 14 residues. Deletions cut 5 bases from V and 3 bases from J, with 13 bases between. The DNA for the CDR3 is TGTGCCAGCAGTCCCCTGGGGAGGGACTATGGCTACACCTTC. Protein: CASSPLGRDYGYTF.

This clonotype was detected ten times or more. V gene TRBV14 combines with J gene TRBJ2-3; possibly TRBD2 for D (6 bases). Trimming took 0 bases from V and 3 from J, leaving 10 bases between them. The CDR3 consists of 15 residues. Germline V gene lookup returns CDR1 SGHDN and CDR2 FVKESK. The CDR3 sequence: CASSQERGLTDTQYF. In nucleotides, the CDR3 is TGTGCCAGCAGCCAAGAGCGGGGATTGACAGATACGCAGTATTTT.

The V and J genes are TRBV5-1 and TRBJ2-5, with a tentative D call TRBD2 (5 bases). The CDR3 extends over 14 amino acids. V was pared by 0 bases and J by 3 bases, with 9 bases between. Germline V gene data show CDR1 as SGHRS and CDR2 as YFSETQ. CDR3 sequence: CASSLGASKETQYF. DNA for the CDR3: TGCGCCAGCAGCTTGGGGGCTAGCAAAGAGACCCAGTACTTC.

V gene TRBV9 combines with J gene TRBJ2-5; TRBD2 aligns across 14 bases. Trimming at V came to 3 bases and at J to 9 bases, leaving 4 bases not matched to a gene. The germline V gene encodes CDR1 SGDLS and CDR2 YYNGEE. This CDR3 is built from 14 residues. CDR3 loop: CASSGGGLAGAQYF. CDR3 DNA: TGTGCCAGCAGCGGGGGGGGACTAGCGGGGGCCCAGTACTTC.

This clonotype showed up many times. This chain connects TRBV12-3 or TRBV12-4 to TRBJ2-7, with D possibly TRBD1 on 6 matching bases. This CDR3 has 12 residues. V shed 8 bases and J shed 4 bases, with 12 bases lying between them. The CDR3, as DNA: TGTGCCAGCGCGAAGGGGGTTTACGAGCAGTACTTC. It is translated as CASAKGVYEQYF.

This clonotype was observed many times. The CDR3 protein is CASSEQGQTTYGYTF. The CDR3 nucleotides are TGTGCCAGCAGTGAACAAGGACAAACGACCTATGGCTACACCTTC. The chain links TRBV2 to TRBJ1-2; maybe TRBD1 (5 bases). Germline CDR1 and CDR2: SNHLY and FYNNEI. The CDR3 is 15 residues long. V lost 2 bases and J 4 bases, leaving 14 bases between the germline ends.

This clonotype was seen a few times. The chain is built from TRBV24-1 and TRBJ2-1; TRBD1 aligns across 7 bases. This CDR3 region has 14 residues. The ends lost 3 bases at V and 5 bases at J; junction bases unmatched: 3. Germline CDR1 is KGHDR and CDR2 is SFDVKD. CDR3 protein: CATSDGTDNNEQFF. CDR3 nucleotide sequence: TGTGCCACCAGTGATGGGACAGATAACAATGAGCAGTTCTTC.

This clonotype has a count of ten or more. The V gene is TRBV24-1, the J gene TRBJ2-5; 11 bases are a match to TRBD1. CDR3 size: 16 residues. J gave up 2 bases and V 4 bases, and 5 bases lay outside the gene matches. Germline V gene data show CDR1 as KGHDR and CDR2 as SFDVKD. The CDR3 DNA follows: TGTGCCACCAGTGACCACGGGACAGGGGGACAAGAGACCCAGTACTTC. Translating it yields CATSDHGTGGQETQYF.

This clonotype was picked up many times. The J gene is TRBJ2-3, the V gene TRBV11-2, with 7 bases aligning to TRBD2. V lost 0 bases, J lost 4 bases, and 4 bases stayed unmatched. The germline V gene encodes CDR1 SGHAT and CDR2 FQNNGV. The CDR3 has 15 amino acids. The CDR3 reads CASSLDGGKADTQYF. In nucleotides, the CDR3 is TGTGCCAGCAGCTTAGACGGGGGGAAAGCAGATACGCAGTATTTT.

This clonotype was seen at least ten times. Here the CDR3 DNA reads TGTGCCAGCTCACCCTACAATGAGCAGTTCTTC. Amino acid sequence: CASSPYNEQFF. The chain employs TRBV11-2 and TRBJ2-1; D ambiguous. The V and J ends lost 8 bases and 2 bases respectively, with 4 bases between them. CDR1 and CDR2 from the germline V gene are SGHAT and FQNNGV. The CDR3 extends over 11 amino acids. The full variable domain, its missing parts supplied by reference TRBV11-2 and TRBJ2-1, is EAGVAQSPRYKIIEKRQSVAFWCNPISGHATLYWYQQILGQGPKLLIQFQNNGVVDDSQLPKDRFSAERLKGVDSTLKIQPAKLEDSAVYLCASSPYNEQFFGPGTRLTVL.

The rearrangement links TRBV19 to TRBJ2-7; 11 bases line up with TRBD1. Trimming took 6 bases from V and 4 from J; bases not matched to a gene: 8. The CDR3 has 15 residues. CDR1 and CDR2 (germline): LNHDA, SQIVND (reference sequence). The CDR3 DNA sequence: TGTGCCAGTAGCTGGAATGGACAGGGGGCTTACGAGCAGTACTTC. Translating it yields CASSWNGQGAYEQYF. The entire variable domain, with the rest obtained from reference TRBV19 and TRBJ2-7, is as follows: DGGITQSPKYLFRKEGQNVTLSCEQNLNHDAMYWYRQDPGQGLRLIYYSQIVNDFQKGDIAEGYSVSREKKESFPLTVTSAQKNPTAFYLCASSWNGQGAYEQYFGPGTRLTVT.

This clonotype was picked up many times. V and J are TRBV24-1 and TRBJ2-5; a possible D gene is TRBD1 (5 bases). The CDR3 is made up of 14 amino acids. Germline-derived CDR1 and CDR2 are KGHDR and SFDVKD. Between the trimmed V and J ends, which lost 3 bases and 2 bases, there was a span of 9 bases. This CDR3 is CATSDRTLQETQYF. In DNA, the CDR3 is TGTGCCACCAGTGATAGGACACTTCAAGAGACCCAGTACTTC.

This clonotype was detected a few times. V and J are TRBV24-1 and TRBJ2-2; TRBD2 matches 8 bases. This CDR3 has 16 amino acids. Germline CDR1 is KGHDR and CDR2 is SFDVKD. V gave up 5 bases and J gave up 4 bases; unmatched junction bases: 8. CDR3 protein: CATSASGGLLTGELFF. The CDR3 DNA reads TGTGCCACCAGTGCGAGCGGGGGACTCCTCACCGGGGAGCTGTTTTTT.

This clonotype occurred many times. The chain links TRBV7-2 to TRBJ2-7; tentative D call: TRBD2 (6 bases). This CDR3 is 20 amino acids long. Germline V CDR1 and CDR2: SGHTA, FQGNSA. Trimming took 4 bases from V and 0 from J, leaving 28 bases between them. CDR3 loop: CASSWTFGGAPTGLSYEQYF. The CDR3 coding sequence is TGTGCCAGCAGCTGGACCTTTGGCGGGGCCCCGACGGGGCTCTCCTACGAGCAGTACTTC.

This clonotype showed up many times. This chain joins TRBV5-1 and TRBJ1-2; TRBD1 matches at 7 bases. The CDR3 is 15 amino acids. Germline-derived CDR1 and CDR2 are SGHRS and YFSETQ. V gave up 4 bases and J gave up 6 bases; unmatched junction bases: 12. The chain's CDR3 is CASSDTGTEEDGYTF. CDR3 DNA sequence: TGCGCCAGCAGCGACACAGGGACAGAAGAAGATGGCTACACCTTC.

V is TRBV19 and J is TRBJ1-1; D gene ambiguous. From germline, CDR1 is LNHDA and CDR2 SQIVND (reference sequence). The CDR3 totals 13 residues. V lost 6 bases and J lost 7, with 15 bases in between. The CDR3 loop is CASRIGLAGEAFF. CDR3 sequence (DNA): TGTGCCAGTAGGATTGGACTGGCGGGTGAAGCTTTCTTT.

This chain uses TRBV6-1 with TRBJ2-5; 7 nucleotides agree with TRBD2. The CDR3 is made up of 15 amino acids. Trimming cost V 2 bases and J 7 bases; bases outside gene matches: 10. The germline gives CDR1 MNHNS, CDR2 SASEGT. CDR3 sequence (DNA): TGTGCCAGCAGTGAACCCGCGGGAGCGGACGGGACCCAGTACTTC. Protein: CASSEPAGADGTQYF.

This sequence joins TRBV7-3 and TRBJ2-7; tentatively, D is TRBD2 (5 bases). CDR1 SGHTA and CDR2 FQGTGA come from the germline V gene. Trimming took 4 bases from V and 1 from J, leaving 8 bases between them. This CDR3 has 13 amino acids. CDR3 sequence reads: CASSYGMSYEQYF. The CDR3 DNA reads as TGTGCCAGCAGCTACGGGATGTCCTACGAGCAGTACTTC. The variable domain in full, with the rest retrieved from reference TRBV7-3 and TRBJ2-7, is GAGVSQTPSNKVTEKGKYVELRCDPISGHTALYWYRQSLGQGPEFLIYFQGTGAADDSGLPNDRFFAVRPEGSVSTLKIQRTERGDSAVYLCASSYGMSYEQYFGPGTRLTVT.

This clonotype was found many times. The V and J genes are TRBV5-6 and TRBJ2-1; D may correspond to TRBD1 or TRBD2 (5 bases each). CDR3 length: 14 amino acids. Germline CDR1 SGHDT, CDR2 YYEEEE. V shed 4 bases and J shed 6 bases, with 14 bases lying between them. The CDR3 loop reads CASSPEGRTNEQFF. CDR3 in DNA: TGTGCCAGCAGCCCCGAGGGGAGAACCAATGAGCAGTTCTTC.

There are many counts of this clonotype. The J gene is TRBJ2-1, the V gene TRBV28; TRBD2 matches at 10 bases. The CDR3 covers 16 residues. In germline, CDR1 is MDHEN, CDR2 SYDVKM. V dropped 3 bases and J dropped 0; count of bases not matched to a gene: 2. CDR3 protein: CASSFQRGGSYNEQFF. The DNA of the CDR3 is TGTGCCAGCAGTTTTCAGCGGGGGGGCTCCTACAATGAGCAGTTCTTC.

The chain joins TRBV5-6 to TRBJ2-7; no firm D call. The V gene lost 1 base and the J gene lost 3 bases, with 11 bases spanning the gap. The CDR3 totals 14 residues. CDR1 and CDR2 (germline): SGHDT, YYEEEE. CDR3 in amino acids: CASSLRQEYYEQYF. The CDR3 DNA follows: TGTGCCAGCAGCTTGAGGCAGGAATACTACGAGCAGTACTTC.

This clonotype was observed at least ten times. The chain employs TRBV6-1 and TRBJ2-1; tentative D call: TRBD1 (6 bases). The V gene's germline CDR1 is MNHNS and CDR2 SASEGT. The CDR3 runs to 14 residues. V was clipped by 6 bases and J by 3 bases, with 12 bases between them. Written as DNA, the CDR3 is TGTGCCAGCAGGGAACGACAGGACTACAATGAGCAGTTCTTC. Residues: CASRERQDYNEQFF.

This clonotype was observed a few times. The chain recombines TRBV12-3 or TRBV12-4 with TRBJ2-2; D unclear. The length of the CDR3 is 17 residues. The V gene lost 5 bases and the J gene lost 4 bases, with 20 bases spanning the gap. CDR3 nucleotides: TGTGCCAGCAGTCCGGGCGACCGCTCGGTGGGCACCGGGGAGCTGTTTTTT. It specifies CASSPGDRSVGTGELFF.